This T cell receptor beta chain originates from a study of T cell repertoires in cytomegalovirus infection. Study-wide background: CMV epitopes that were recently identified and HLA-C-restricted were used alongside well-studied HLA-B-restricted ones. An indication of both CMV infection and matching HLA type came from public TCR beta signatures.

With regard to this clonotype: Its antigen is still unknown.

The CDR3 extends over 13 amino acids. V lost 4 bases and J lost 1, with 7 bases in between. The V gene's germline CDR1 is MNHEY and CDR2 SMNVEV (reference sequence). TCRdb re-derived calls from the reads in MiXCR, one entry per CDR3 protein. The profile shows some 940,000 distinct CDR3 sequences, around a third of them singletons. Findings and limits, study-wide: People with CMV and the relevant HLA were identified by cumulative public TCR beta family frequency.

The sequence was collected from a human donor in good health (CMV status not recorded). Some clones in this sample may be carry-over from other donors' samples. The sequenced sample was cultured CD8+ T cells from PBMCs, obtained from culture after CMV antigen stimulation. V is TRBV27 and J is TRBJ2-5, with no clear D. Written as DNA, the CDR3 is TGTGCCAGCAGTTGGCACGGCCAAGAGACCCAGTACTTC. Translated: CASSWHGQETQYF.